A single T cell receptor (beta chain) is shown here with its context. What it binds is not known. The CDR3 runs 12 residues. Trimming removed 0 bases at V and 12 bases at J, with 11 bases between. Germline CDR1 and CDR2: MNHNS and SASEGT. This sample was taken from a study of T cell responses to AZD1222 COVID-19 vaccine. General study points: Spike-specific TCR breadth and depth rose after two AZD1222 doses.

The method was immunoSEQ multiplex PCR; TCRdb's version includes in-frame clones alone and lacks a portion of them. The sample lists roughly 100,000 clones, around nine tenths occurring once. V is TRBV6-1 and J is TRBJ1-1; no reliable D call. The specimen comprised peripheral blood, sampled 28 days after the second AZD1222 dose. The sequence derives from an adult who received the AZD1222 COVID-19 vaccine. The CDR3 loop is CASSEAVGRTFF. The DNA for the CDR3 is TGTGCCAGCAGTGAAGCGGTAGGGAGGACTTTCTTT.